This TCR beta chain appears in the sequencing data of a study of beta chain features in type 1 diabetes. The CDR3 runs 13 residues. V dropped 4 bases and J dropped 3 bases, with 13 bases sitting between them. Germline CDR1 and CDR2: SQVTM and ANQGSEA. Details on this clone: Its cognate antigen is unknown.

Study-level results: VDJ junctions from patients with type 1 diabetes contained fewer insertions and more deletions. Any HLA effect on TCRB rearrangement was left unresolved by small sub-analyses.

The whole isolated RNA underwent reverse transcription, so sequencing captured expressed TCRB transcripts. Average reads for naive, central memory and regulatory T cell samples were several million. This table comes from immunoSEQ multiplex PCR, and its TCRdb copy is limited to in-frame clones, with some not included. The table lists hundreds of thousands of clones, roughly 11% of them singletons, with roughly 0.046% in the top ten. The clonotype originates from a woman in her late teens or twenties in good health. This chain connects TRBV29-1 to TRBJ2-7; the D is unclear. The sample was naive CD4+ T cells from blood. The CDR3 DNA sequence: TGCAGCGTTGTTAGGGTTCTCGGCTACGAGCAGTACTTC. This translates into CSVVRVLGYEQYF.